This TCR beta chain was recorded in a study of cytomegalovirus exposure and HLA in healthy donors. Details on this clone: The antigen is not known.

Use of 60 Vbeta and 13 Jbeta primers characterized the PCR. The method was immunoSEQ multiplex PCR; TCRdb's version includes in-frame clones alone and lacks a portion of them. The sample shows about 110,000 clones, about three quarters of them seen only once. Germline loops: CDR1 MNHEY, CDR2 SVGAGI. With 8 bases removed from V and 4 bases from J, the gap between germline ends came to 17 bases. The CDR3 covers 14 residues. Study observations and caveats: Cytomegalovirus-associated TCR beta chains were listed, numbering approximately 150.

The sequencing input was PBMCs. The clonotype originates from a woman aged 50 to 60 in good health and CMV-seropositive. The chain carries TRBV6-5 and TRBJ2-5; D possibly corresponds to TRBD2 (5 bases). The CDR3 here is CASRGRLGRETQYF. CDR3 nucleotides: TGTGCCAGCCGAGGGCGTCTCGGGCGAGAGACCCAGTACTTC.